These 26 T cell receptor beta chains were all obtained from the same sample, sequenced in a study of blood T cell repertoires in COVID-19 (dated by TCRdb to 2020 to 2021). Library generation was performed with the immunoSEQ multiplex PCR assay. TCRdb mirrors the immuneACCESS table, restricted to in-frame sequences. Some clones are absent from its copies; in checked studies, under half trace to an unresolved V gene, and the reason for the others is unknown. Across this sample there are around 400,000 clones, with roughly 84% seen only once. The ten biggest clones cover 1.2% to 1.5% of the sample. Sequencing used PBMCs or T cells enriched from blood (not recorded which). All receptors derive from a woman between 18 and 29 years old who had been exposed to COVID-19.

The genes are TRBV5-1 and TRBJ1-4; D may be TRBD1 (5 bases). Per germline, CDR1 SGHRS and CDR2 YFSETQ. V lost 1 base to trimming and J lost 3 bases, with 10 bases between them. CDR3 length: 15 amino acids. As DNA, the CDR3 is TGCGCCAGCAGCTTGTCAGGGTTTTCTAATGAAAAACTGTTTTTT. This codes for CASSLSGFSNEKLFF.

This rearrangement joins TRBV7-3 to TRBJ1-1; D perhaps matches TRBD1 (6 bases). The CDR3 has 14 residues. Germline assignment: CDR1 SGHTA and CDR2 FQGTGA. Trimming left V 0 bases short and J 3 bases short, with 8 bases between. The CDR3 DNA reads as TGTGCCAGCAGCTTAACGGGGGCAGACACTGAAGCTTTCTTT. This translates into CASSLTGADTEAFF.

This clone was counted between two and nine times. The chain employs TRBV27 and TRBJ2-1; 8 bases fit TRBD2. Germline CDR1 and CDR2: MNHEY and SMNVEV (reference sequence). The CDR3 extends over 17 amino acids. Trimming cost V 3 bases and J 2 bases; bases outside gene matches: 9. CDR3 in amino acids: CASSFHGSGKPYNEQFF. The CDR3 DNA sequence: TGTGCCAGCAGTTTCCATGGTAGCGGGAAACCCTACAATGAGCAGTTCTTC.

Comment on this clone: The sample has other DNA sequences that encode this CDR3 too. CDR3 protein: CATSRDTGVTNEKLFF. For the CDR3, the DNA is TGTGCCACCAGCAGAGATACGGGGGTAACTAATGAAAAACTGTTTTTT. The gene calls are TRBV15 and TRBJ1-4; possible D gene TRBD1, 5 bases. V gave up 0 bases and J gave up 1 base, with 9 bases separating them. Germline V gene lookup returns CDR1 LNHNV and CDR2 YYDKDF (reference sequence). The CDR3 totals 16 residues.

V and J are TRBV5-1 and TRBJ2-5, with TRBD2 matching over 9 bases. The CDR3 length is 17 residues. Germline loops: CDR1 SGHRS, CDR2 YFSETQ. J gave up 2 bases and V 4 bases, and 12 bases lay outside the gene matches. CDR3 region: CASSASRRTSDQETQYF. CDR3 sequence (DNA): TGCGCCAGCAGCGCCTCGCGCAGGACTAGCGATCAAGAGACCCAGTACTTC.

This chain joins TRBV12-3 or TRBV12-4 and TRBJ1-2; 9 nucleotides match TRBD1. This CDR3 contains 13 residues. The J segment lost 5 bases and the V segment lost 6 bases, leaving 4 bases of the junction unmatched. In nucleotides, the CDR3 is TGTGCCAGCAGACTGGGACAGGGATATGGCTACACCTTC. Its translation: CASRLGQGYGYTF.

This clone was seen once. CDR3 sequence: CASSLEGQGAFDTQYF. Written as DNA, the CDR3 is TGTGCCAGCAGCTTAGAAGGGCAGGGGGCGTTCGATACGCAGTATTTT. This sequence joins TRBV7-9 and TRBJ2-3, with TRBD1 matching 8 bases. Looked up from germline, CDR1 is SEHNR and CDR2 is FQNEAQ (reference sequence). CDR3 length equals 16 residues. V was clipped by 1 base and J by 6 bases; unmatched bases: 9.

The chain joins TRBV27 to TRBJ2-1; no clear D gene. The CDR3 is 14 residues long. CDR1 MNHEY and CDR2 SMNVEV come from the germline V gene (reference sequence). Trimming took off 5 bases at V and 0 bases at J, with 8 bases between the two ends. Here the CDR3 DNA reads TGTGCCAGCAGTCCTAGTATCTCCTACAATGAGCAGTTCTTC. Translated, it gives CASSPSISYNEQFF.

V gene TRBV11-2 combines with J gene TRBJ2-3, with TRBD2 matching 12 bases. J gave up 7 bases and V 5 bases, and 7 bases lay outside the gene matches. Germline V gives CDR1 SGHAT, CDR2 FQNNGV. The CDR3 spans 15 residues. For the CDR3, the DNA is TGTGCCAGCAGCGCGACTAGCGGGAGAGGGAATACGCAGTATTTT. This encodes CASSATSGRGNTQYF.

This clone was found once. This chain links TRBV27 with TRBJ2-5; a possible D gene is TRBD1 (6 bases). Germline CDR1 and CDR2: MNHEY and SMNVEV (reference sequence). The V end was cut by 5 bases, the J end by 1 base, with 11 bases between. The CDR3 has 14 amino acids. The CDR3 protein is CASSQRTAQETQYF. CDR3 bases: TGTGCCAGCAGTCAACGGACAGCCCAAGAGACCCAGTACTTC.

Comments on this clone: Just one base apart from a much larger clone, this may be a read error. The CDR3 region is CASSSGQNTEAFF. The CDR3 coding sequence is TGTGCCAGCAGCTCGGGACAGAACACTGAAGCTTTCTTT. The chain has TRBV9 and TRBJ1-1; a possible D gene is TRBD1 (6 bases). CDR1 is SGDLS and CDR2 is YYNGEE in the germline V gene. The ends were cut back, 4 bases at V and 1 base at J, with 8 bases in the middle. This CDR3 has 13 residues.

Worth noting for this clone: Other DNA sequences from this sample encode an identical CDR3 as well. The chain has TRBV6-5 and TRBJ2-5, with a weak D call TRBD1 (5 bases). The length of the CDR3 is 14 residues. Per germline, CDR1 MNHEY and CDR2 SVGAGI. V was shortened by 3 bases and J by 1 base, with 9 bases between the two germline ends. The CDR3 protein is CASSYSRGQETQYF. The DNA of the CDR3 is TGTGCCAGCAGTTATAGTAGGGGCCAAGAGACCCAGTACTTC.

The chain carries TRBV24-1 and TRBJ2-3, with a tentative D call TRBD2 (5 bases). The CDR3 consists of 15 residues. V shed 1 base and J shed 0 bases, with 7 bases lying between them. Per germline, CDR1 KGHDR and CDR2 SFDVKD. The CDR3 nucleotides read TGTGCCACCAGTGATTTCGGCGGGAGCACAGATACGCAGTATTTT. As protein: CATSDFGGSTDTQYF.

The chain combines TRBV28 with TRBJ1-3; TRBD1 aligns across 8 bases. Unmatched junction bases numbered 4, after V lost 4 bases and J lost 2 bases. Germline lookup yields CDR1 MDHEN and CDR2 SYDVKM. The CDR3 spans 15 residues. The CDR3 region has the DNA TGTGCCAGCAGTTCCGACAGGGGTACTGGAAACACCATATATTTT. This sequence encodes CASSSDRGTGNTIYF.

This clone is a singleton in its sample. The chain carries TRBV19 and TRBJ1-1; D gene unclear. This CDR3 comprises 14 residues. The V end lost 1 base, the J end lost 4 bases, and 10 bases lay between the germline ends. CDR1 is LNHDA and CDR2 is SQIVND in the germline V gene (reference sequence). CDR3 sequence: CASSIVQAATEAFF. The CDR3 DNA reads TGTGCCAGTAGTATAGTCCAGGCAGCCACTGAAGCTTTCTTT.

The chain links TRBV25-1 to TRBJ1-5, with TRBD1 matching 7 bases. The CDR3 extends over 16 amino acids. CDR1 is MGHDK, CDR2 SYGVNS, per germline. V lost 1 base and J lost 5; bases outside the gene matches: 8. CDR3 protein: CASSEWGQGGDQPQHF. The DNA of the CDR3 is TGTGCCAGCAGTGAATGGGGTCAGGGGGGCGATCAGCCCCAGCATTTT.

The rearrangement links TRBV7-3 to TRBJ2-5, with 10 bases that match TRBD2. Per the germline V gene, CDR1 is SGHTA and CDR2 is FQGTGA. Trimming took 5 bases from V and 2 from J; bases not matched to a gene: 8. The CDR3 contains 16 residues. The CDR3 loop is CASSNPGTSEQETQYF. The CDR3 bases are TGTGCCAGCAGCAACCCCGGGACTAGCGAACAAGAGACCCAGTACTTC.

As concerns this clone: Other DNA sequences within the sample encode an identical CDR3. The J gene is TRBJ1-5, the V gene TRBV28; the D is unclear. Deletions cut 1 base from V and 0 bases from J, with 7 bases between. The CDR3 covers 15 residues. CDR1 and CDR2 from the germline V gene are MDHEN and SYDVKM. CDR3 sequence (DNA): TGTGCCAGCAGTTTATCTGTCTATAGCAATCAGCCCCAGCATTTT. Its translation is CASSLSVYSNQPQHF.

The rearrangement uses TRBV6-6 and TRBJ1-1; D call uncertain. This CDR3 has 14 residues. With 3 bases removed from V and 0 bases from J, the gap between germline ends came to 8 bases. The V gene's germline CDR1 is MNHNY and CDR2 SVGAGI (reference sequence). The DNA of the CDR3 is TGTGCCAGCAGTTATGAGGGCATGAACACTGAAGCTTTCTTT. As protein: CASSYEGMNTEAFF.

The V gene is TRBV9, the J gene TRBJ1-1; a possible D gene is TRBD1 (5 bases). V was cut by 3 bases and J by 5 bases, with 14 bases left in between. Germline V gene lookup returns CDR1 SGDLS and CDR2 YYNGEE. The CDR3 is 14 residues long. In DNA, the CDR3 is TGTGCCAGCAGCGCGACGCAGGGAGGGACTGAAGCTTTCTTT. Translated, it gives CASSATQGGTEAFF.

This sequence joins TRBV4-3 and TRBJ2-3, with D uncertain. The germline V and J ends were trimmed by 0 bases and 2 bases, with 12 bases remaining between them. Germline-derived CDR1 and CDR2 are LGHNA and YSLEER. The CDR3 contains 16 residues. Here the CDR3 DNA reads TGCGCCAGCAGCCAAGATTATCCTACCAACACAGATACGCAGTATTTT. This gives the protein CASSQDYPTNTDTQYF.

The chain links TRBV27 to TRBJ2-7, with D tentatively TRBD1 (6 bases). V was pared by 6 bases and J by 0 bases, with 15 bases between. This CDR3 is built from 15 residues. Germline V gene sequence: CDR1 MNHEY, CDR2 SMNVEV (reference sequence). The CDR3 sequence: CASRARQALSYEQYF. CDR3 DNA sequence: TGTGCCAGCAGAGCCCGACAGGCCCTCTCCTACGAGCAGTACTTC.

The V call is TRBV7-9, the J call TRBJ2-4; possibly TRBD2 for D (5 bases). Trimming left V 1 base short and J 8 bases short, with 15 bases between. Germline V gives CDR1 SEHNR, CDR2 FQNEAQ (reference sequence). The CDR3 is 15 residues long. This CDR3 reads CASSLDRTTRDIQYF. In nucleotides, the CDR3 is TGTGCCAGCAGCTTAGATCGTACAACTAGGGACATTCAGTACTTC.

This chain links TRBV11-3 with TRBJ2-1, with a possible D match to TRBD2 (6 bases). This CDR3 is built from 15 residues. V shed 1 base and J shed 5 bases, with 12 bases lying between them. Germline V gives CDR1 SGHNT, CDR2 YENEEA. CDR3 coding DNA: TGTGCCAGCAGCTTAGGACGGGGGACTCACAATGAGCAGTTCTTC. It translates to CASSLGRGTHNEQFF.

The chain recombines TRBV5-5 with TRBJ1-2, with unresolved D. The germline V gene encodes CDR1 SGHKS and CDR2 YYEKEE (reference sequence). Trimming left V 0 bases short and J 4 bases short, with 7 bases between. The CDR3 is 13 residues long. The CDR3 bases are TGTGCCAGCAGCTTGGAGTCAGGCTATGGCTACACCTTC. Translation gives CASSLESGYGYTF.

J is TRBJ1-1 and V is TRBV6-5, with 7 bases lining up with TRBD1. The length of the CDR3 is 14 residues. The V segment lost 6 bases and the J segment 2 bases; nucleotides outside the gene matches: 6. CDR1 is MNHEY, CDR2 SVGAGI, per germline. CDR3 loop: CASRFQGGNTEAFF. The CDR3 DNA is TGTGCCAGCAGGTTTCAGGGGGGAAACACTGAAGCTTTCTTT.